This T cell receptor beta chain comes out of a study of regulatory T cells in long-lasting Graves disease. The germline V gene has CDR1 MNHEY and CDR2 SMNVEV (reference sequence). V lost 2 bases and J lost 3, with 11 bases in between. The CDR3 runs to 14 residues. Sequencing libraries for TCR beta were prepared with iRepertoire HTBI primers and Arm-PCR of CDR3 regions. TCRdb passed the multiplex PCR reads through MiXCR, listing each CDR3 protein once. The sample includes fewer than 400,000 distinct CDR3 sequences, around 21% of them seen just once. Time point given: persistent/refractory GD, antithyroid drugs over 5 years with positive TRAb. TCR sequences were obtained from RNA taken from PBMCs. Findings and limits, study-wide: Persistent disease showed a preference for TRBV28, TRBJ1-2 and TRBJ2-5.

Note on this clonotype: The antigen remains undetermined.

The origin of this receptor is a female donor with Graves disease. The starting material was peripheral blood mononuclear cells (PBMCs), obtained when the disease was refractory, from a patient treated with antithyroid drugs. The chain combines TRBV27 with TRBJ2-7; either TRBD1 or TRBD2 may fit D (6 bases each). The CDR3 DNA reads as TGTGCCAGCAGTTTACTCGGAGGGGGCTACGAGCAGTACTTC. Protein: CASSLLGGGYEQYF.